The rows below give T cell receptor beta chains drawn from one sample of a study of blood T cell repertoires in COVID-19. Sequenced by immunoSEQ multiplex PCR; TCRdb stores in-frame clones only, minus some. The profile shows a few hundred thousand clones, about four fifths of them singletons. The sequenced sample consisted of PBMCs or T cells enriched from blood (not recorded which). These receptors came from a woman aged 40-49 years with acute COVID-19. Both conserved end residues are part of each CDR3. D genes are given only for firm matches. Size values are once, few and many counts, or a class for expanded clones, and some rows have none.

d_call: NA
clone_size: medium-sized
v_call: TRBV28
j_call: TRBJ1-2
cdr3_nt: TGTGCCAGCAGTGCCTCGGCAGGGTACTATGGCTACACCTTC
cdr3_aa: CASSASAGYYGYTF

d_call: NA
clone_size: NA
v_call: TRBV5-1
j_call: TRBJ1-4
cdr3_nt: TGCGCCAGCAGCTTGGTCGCAACTAATGAAAAACTGTTTTTT
cdr3_aa: CASSLVATNEKLFF

d_call: NA
clone_size: many
v_call: TRBV25-1
j_call: TRBJ1-1
cdr3_nt: TGTGCCAGCAGCCCGACAGGGAACACTGAAGCTTTCTTT
cdr3_aa: CASSPTGNTEAFF

d_call: NA
clone_size: NA
v_call: TRBV9
j_call: TRBJ2-5
cdr3_nt: TGTGCCAGCAGCGTAGACGGGAGAAGGGGAGAGACCCAGTACTTC
cdr3_aa: CASSVDGRRGETQYF

d_call: TRBD1
clone_size: once
v_call: TRBV12-3/TRBV12-4
j_call: TRBJ1-2
cdr3_nt: TGTGCCAGCAGAGGACAGGCTGAAGGCTACACCTTC
cdr3_aa: CASRGQAEGYTF

d_call: NA
clone_size: NA
v_call: TRBV6-5
j_call: TRBJ1-1
cdr3_nt: TGTGCCAGCTCCCTAGGAGACAGGATGAACACTGAAGCTTTCTTT
cdr3_aa: CASSLGDRMNTEAFF

d_call: NA
clone_size: few
v_call: TRBV28
j_call: TRBJ1-1
cdr3_nt: TGTGCCAGCACCACTGGGCAGGGGTCAACTGAAGCTTTCTTT
cdr3_aa: CASTTGQGSTEAFF

d_call: NA
clone_size: NA
v_call: TRBV18
j_call: TRBJ1-2
cdr3_nt: TGTGCCAGCTCACCACCCTCGTCGACAGTAGGCTACACCTTC
cdr3_aa: CASSPPSSTVGYTF

d_call: TRBD1
clone_size: NA
v_call: TRBV7-8
j_call: TRBJ2-7
cdr3_nt: TGTGCCAGCAGCTCATCAAGGGACAGGAGCTCCTACGAGCAGTACTTC
cdr3_aa: CASSSSRDRSSYEQYF

d_call: TRBD1
clone_size: NA
v_call: TRBV2
j_call: TRBJ1-5
cdr3_nt: TGTGCCAGCAATGTCGCAGGGGGCTATGGTCAGCCCCAGCATTTT
cdr3_aa: CASNVAGGYGQPQHF

d_call: TRBD2
clone_size: NA
v_call: TRBV4-1
j_call: TRBJ2-3
cdr3_nt: TGCGCCAGCAGCCAAGATCTCCCAGCGGGAGTATCAGATACGCAGTATTTT
cdr3_aa: CASSQDLPAGVSDTQYF

d_call: NA
clone_size: few
v_call: TRBV3-1/TRBV3-2
j_call: TRBJ1-2
cdr3_nt: TGTGCCAGCAGCCAAGATAGGACAGAACTTTACACCTTC
cdr3_aa: CASSQDRTELYTF

d_call: NA
clone_size: NA
v_call: TRBV27
j_call: TRBJ1-4
cdr3_nt: TGTGCCAGCAGTTTATGGGGAGAACCTAATGAAAAACTGTTTTTT
cdr3_aa: CASSLWGEPNEKLFF

d_call: NA
clone_size: NA
v_call: TRBV27
j_call: TRBJ2-1
cdr3_nt: TGTGCCAGCAGTACGACAGCTGAGCAGTTCTTC
cdr3_aa: CASSTTAEQFF

d_call: NA
clone_size: NA
v_call: TRBV19
j_call: TRBJ1-3
cdr3_nt: TGTGCCAGTAGTAAACCGGGAGAGGCTGGAAACACCATATATTTT
cdr3_aa: CASSKPGEAGNTIYF

d_call: TRBD1
clone_size: NA
v_call: TRBV29-1
j_call: TRBJ1-2
cdr3_nt: TGCAGCGTTGAAAAGGGGACAGGCTATGGCTACACCTTC
cdr3_aa: CSVEKGTGYGYTF

d_call: TRBD1
clone_size: NA
v_call: TRBV6-6
j_call: TRBJ1-4
cdr3_nt: TGTGCCAGCAGTTACACCCGGACAGGTGACCTGTTTTTT
cdr3_aa: CASSYTRTGDLFF

d_call: TRBD1
clone_size: NA
v_call: TRBV28
j_call: TRBJ1-5
cdr3_nt: TGTGCCAGCAGACGTCAGGGGGCGCATCAGCCCCAGCATTTT
cdr3_aa: CASRRQGAHQPQHF

d_call: TRBD1
clone_size: NA
v_call: TRBV5-6
j_call: TRBJ2-4
cdr3_nt: TGTGCCAGCAGCTCGGTCCTCCAGGGGGCTAGCAGGGGAAACATTCAGTACTTC
cdr3_aa: CASSSVLQGASRGNIQYF

d_call: TRBD2
clone_size: NA
v_call: TRBV30
j_call: TRBJ2-2
cdr3_nt: TGTGCCTGGAGCAGACTAGCGGGGGGGCCCACCGGGGAGCTGTTTTTT
cdr3_aa: CAWSRLAGGPTGELFF

d_call: NA
clone_size: once
v_call: TRBV5-1
j_call: TRBJ1-1
cdr3_nt: TGCGCCAGCAGCACCGCAGGGGCCAAAAGGGCCCAAGCTTTCTTT
cdr3_aa: CASSTAGAKRAQAFF

d_call: TRBD1
clone_size: NA
v_call: TRBV24-1
j_call: TRBJ1-5
cdr3_nt: TGTGCCACCAGTGACTCCCGACAGGGATGGTATCCCCAGCATTTT
cdr3_aa: CATSDSRQGWYPQHF

d_call: NA
clone_size: NA
v_call: TRBV3-1/TRBV3-2
j_call: TRBJ1-2
cdr3_nt: TGTGCCAGCAGCCAAAATACGAAAGGGGGCTATGGCTACACCTTC
cdr3_aa: CASSQNTKGGYGYTF

d_call: NA
clone_size: NA
v_call: TRBV5-1
j_call: TRBJ2-3
cdr3_nt: TGCGCCAGCAGCTTGCAGGCTCCTAGCACAGATACGCAGTATTTT
cdr3_aa: CASSLQAPSTDTQYF

d_call: TRBD1
clone_size: NA
v_call: TRBV7-9
j_call: TRBJ1-4
cdr3_nt: TGTGCCAGCAACAAGGGACAGGGGATCGAAAAACTGTTTTTT
cdr3_aa: CASNKGQGIEKLFF

d_call: NA
clone_size: NA
v_call: TRBV6-5
j_call: TRBJ2-5
cdr3_nt: TGTGCCAGCAGTTACTTTGTGGGGAGTCAAGAGACCCAGTACTTC
cdr3_aa: CASSYFVGSQETQYF

d_call: NA
clone_size: NA
v_call: TRBV7-3
j_call: TRBJ1-1
cdr3_nt: TGTGCCAGCAGCTTGGAGGGCTCAAACACTGAAGCTTTCTTT
cdr3_aa: CASSLEGSNTEAFF

d_call: TRBD1
clone_size: NA
v_call: TRBV7-2
j_call: TRBJ2-1
cdr3_nt: TGTGCCAGCACTCCCGACAGGGGTGGTTTCAATGAGCAGTTCTTC
cdr3_aa: CASTPDRGGFNEQFF

d_call: NA
clone_size: NA
v_call: TRBV5-1
j_call: TRBJ1-2
cdr3_nt: TGCGCCAGCAAGGGGACTTCCCTTCGAGCTAACTATGGCTACACCTTC
cdr3_aa: CASKGTSLRANYGYTF

d_call: NA
clone_size: once
v_call: TRBV3-1/TRBV3-2
j_call: TRBJ2-1
cdr3_nt: TGTGCCAGCAGCCCCCGGGCTCGAGGGATTAATGAGCAGTTCTTC
cdr3_aa: CASSPRARGINEQFF

d_call: TRBD1
clone_size: NA
v_call: TRBV5-6
j_call: TRBJ2-7
cdr3_nt: TGTGCCAGCACCGGGACAGGGGTTAACTACGAGCAGTACTTC
cdr3_aa: CASTGTGVNYEQYF

d_call: NA
clone_size: once
v_call: TRBV5-1
j_call: TRBJ1-1
cdr3_nt: TGCGCCAGCAGCACCAGTGGGGCCCCCACTGAAGCTTTCTTT
cdr3_aa: CASSTSGAPTEAFF

d_call: NA
clone_size: once
v_call: TRBV27
j_call: TRBJ2-1
cdr3_nt: TGTGCCAGCCGGCTAGCGCGCACCTACAATGAGCAGTTCTTC
cdr3_aa: CASRLARTYNEQFF

d_call: NA
clone_size: NA
v_call: TRBV4-2
j_call: TRBJ1-3
cdr3_nt: TGTGCCAGCAGCCAAGCTCACCTTACAAGCTCTGGAAACACCATATATTTT
cdr3_aa: CASSQAHLTSSGNTIYF

d_call: NA
clone_size: NA
v_call: TRBV15
j_call: TRBJ1-1
cdr3_nt: TGTGCCACCAGCACTGAGGTGAACACTGAAGCTTTCTTT
cdr3_aa: CATSTEVNTEAFF

d_call: TRBD1
clone_size: NA
v_call: TRBV18
j_call: TRBJ1-2
cdr3_nt: TGTGCCAGCTCGCCCCGGGACAGGGGCGTCTCGGGAGGCTACACCTTC
cdr3_aa: CASSPRDRGVSGGYTF

d_call: TRBD1
clone_size: NA
v_call: TRBV7-2
j_call: TRBJ2-7
cdr3_nt: TGTGCCAGCAGCTTTGACAGGGGGCGATACGAGCAGTACTTC
cdr3_aa: CASSFDRGRYEQYF

d_call: TRBD1
clone_size: NA
v_call: TRBV6-5
j_call: TRBJ1-3
cdr3_nt: TGTGCCAGCAGTAAACAGGGGGCGAGGAACACCATATATTTT
cdr3_aa: CASSKQGARNTIYF

d_call: TRBD2
clone_size: few
v_call: TRBV4-2
j_call: TRBJ2-3
cdr3_nt: TGTGCCAGCAGCCAGAGGGCGGGAGGGCCGAGGGGTGATACGCAGTATTTT
cdr3_aa: CASSQRAGGPRGDTQYF

d_call: TRBD1
clone_size: few
v_call: TRBV24-1
j_call: TRBJ1-4
cdr3_nt: TGTGCCACCAGTGCCGGAGACAGGGTGGGCGAAAAACTGTTTTTT
cdr3_aa: CATSAGDRVGEKLFF

d_call: TRBD1
clone_size: NA
v_call: TRBV4-2
j_call: TRBJ1-4
cdr3_nt: TGTGCCAGCAGCCAGGGACAGGGAGCTGAAAAACTGTTTTTT
cdr3_aa: CASSQGQGAEKLFF

d_call: TRBD1
clone_size: few
v_call: TRBV5-3
j_call: TRBJ2-2
cdr3_nt: TGTGCCAGAAGCAGCAGACAGGGGGCAGGCACCGGGGAGCTGTTTTTT
cdr3_aa: CARSSRQGAGTGELFF

d_call: NA
clone_size: NA
v_call: TRBV7-2
j_call: TRBJ1-2
cdr3_nt: TGTGCCAGCAGCTTAGCCCAGGGCTATGGCTACACCTTC
cdr3_aa: CASSLAQGYGYTF

d_call: TRBD1
clone_size: NA
v_call: TRBV19
j_call: TRBJ1-4
cdr3_nt: TGTGCCAGTATCCCAACAGGGGCAACTAATGAAAAACTGTTTTTT
cdr3_aa: CASIPTGATNEKLFF

d_call: TRBD2
clone_size: NA
v_call: TRBV30
j_call: TRBJ2-1
cdr3_nt: TGTGCCTGGAGTGCCAATCTTCTTACTAGCGGGGGGTGGGATGAGCAGTTCTTC
cdr3_aa: CAWSANLLTSGGWDEQFF

d_call: TRBD2
clone_size: NA
v_call: TRBV6-5
j_call: TRBJ2-7
cdr3_nt: TGTGCCAGCAGGACCCCTCGCGGGGGGAGGTTGGAGTACTTC
cdr3_aa: CASRTPRGGRLEYF

d_call: TRBD2
clone_size: NA
v_call: TRBV28
j_call: TRBJ2-1
cdr3_nt: TGTGCCAGCAGTTTATCGACTAGCGGGATTAATGAGCAGTTCTTC
cdr3_aa: CASSLSTSGINEQFF

d_call: NA
clone_size: NA
v_call: TRBV9
j_call: TRBJ1-3
cdr3_nt: TGTGCCAGCAGCCCTCGGCAGGGGCCTGGAAACACCATATATTTT
cdr3_aa: CASSPRQGPGNTIYF

d_call: NA
clone_size: NA
v_call: TRBV7-8
j_call: TRBJ1-3
cdr3_nt: TGTGCCAGCAGCTTAGACGGTGCCATCTCTGGAAACACCATATATTTT
cdr3_aa: CASSLDGAISGNTIYF

d_call: NA
clone_size: NA
v_call: TRBV4-1
j_call: TRBJ1-5
cdr3_nt: TGCGCCAGCAGCCAAGGAGAAGGCGGCAGGGCGCATCAGCCCCAGCATTTT
cdr3_aa: CASSQGEGGRAHQPQHF

d_call: TRBD1
clone_size: NA
v_call: TRBV7-9
j_call: TRBJ1-4
cdr3_nt: TGTGCCAGCAGCTTGACAGGGAATGAAAAACTGTTTTTT
cdr3_aa: CASSLTGNEKLFF

d_call: TRBD1
clone_size: NA
v_call: TRBV7-8
j_call: TRBJ1-6
cdr3_nt: TGTGCCAGCAGCTCGATATGGACAGGGCTTTCACCCCTCCACTTT
cdr3_aa: CASSSIWTGLSPLHF

d_call: TRBD2
clone_size: once
v_call: TRBV28
j_call: TRBJ2-2
cdr3_nt: TGTGCCAGCAGTTTGAGGGCTAGCGGGACCACCGGGGAGCTGTTTTTT
cdr3_aa: CASSLRASGTTGELFF

d_call: NA
clone_size: NA
v_call: TRBV3-1/TRBV3-2
j_call: TRBJ2-1
cdr3_nt: TGTGCCAGCAGCCAAGGGTGGAAGCGGGTCCGCTCCTACAATGAGCAGTTCTTC
cdr3_aa: CASSQGWKRVRSYNEQFF